This T cell receptor beta chain was captured by sequencing in a study of cytomegalovirus exposure and HLA in healthy donors. Study-wide results and limits: The listing of 150 or so TCR beta chains classed them as cytomegalovirus-associated.

Assay: immunoSEQ multiplex PCR; the TCRdb copy retains only in-frame clones and omits some. The profile shows some 140,000 clones, 84% of them singletons. Turning to this clone: The antigen is unknown.

The sequencing sample was made of PBMCs. The source of this sequence is a woman under 40 in good health and CMV-seronegative.

The CDR3 bases are TGTGCCAGCACCGAGGGACAGGGGGCAGGCTATGGCTACACCTTC. It yields the protein CASTEGQGAGYGYTF. The rearrangement links TRBV2 to TRBJ1-2, with 12 bases fitting TRBD1. V gave up 7 bases and J gave up 4 bases; unmatched junction bases: 7. CDR3 length: 15 amino acids. Germline values: CDR1 SNHLY, CDR2 FYNNEI.